What follows describes a single T cell receptor (beta chain). The data derive from a study of shared clonotypes between healthy human individuals. The naive CD8 subset, CD45RO-negative cells positively selected for CCR7, excluded terminally differentiated effector memory CD45RA+ cells. The ends were cut back, 7 bases at V and 5 bases at J, with 18 bases in the middle. CDR1 is SEHNR and CDR2 is FQNEAQ in the germline V gene (reference sequence). The CDR3 is 14 amino acids. TCRdb keeps only in-frame clones here, not all; method: immunoSEQ multiplex PCR. Among about 2.2 million clones, 85% to 95% were seen once, and the ten largest hold more than 1.5%.

What was sequenced was naive CD8+ T cells from PBMCs. The chain joins TRBV7-9 to TRBJ2-7; D perhaps matches TRBD1 (6 bases). This TCR derives from a young man in good health. Some clones in this sample may be carry-over from other donors' samples. The chain's CDR3 is CASTHRDSLNEQYF. CDR3 in DNA: TGTGCCAGCACCCACAGGGATAGTTTGAACGAGCAGTACTTC.